Shown below are 9 T cell receptor beta chains from a single sample sequenced in a study of blood T cell repertoires in COVID-19 (TCRdb year 2020). Library preparation employed the immunoSEQ multiplex PCR assay. TCRdb mirrors the immuneACCESS table, restricted to in-frame sequences. Some clones are absent from its copies; in checked studies, under half trace to an unresolved V gene, and the reason for the others is unknown. A total of under 250,000 clones appear in this sample, approximately 86% of them only once. Of the sample, about 1.3% falls within the top ten clones. The sequenced material came from peripheral blood. These TCRs come from a man older than 75 with acute or convalescent COVID-19.

The V and J genes are TRBV7-2 and TRBJ1-6; 9 bases map to TRBD1. Germline V CDR1 and CDR2: SGHTA, FQGNSA. The length of the CDR3 is 19 residues. The ends lost 5 bases at V and 0 bases at J; junction bases unmatched: 11. The CDR3 DNA sequence: TGTGCCAGCAGCAGCCTAGGGACAGGGTGGAACTCCTATAATTCACCCCTCCACTTT. It encodes CASSSLGTGWNSYNSPLHF. The whole variable domain, filled in from reference TRBV7-2 and TRBJ1-6, reads GAGVSQSPSNKVTEKGKDVELRCDPISGHTALYWYRQSLGQGLEFLIYFQGNSAPDKSGLPSDRFSAERTGGSVSTLTIQRTQQEDSAVYLCASSSLGTGWNSYNSPLHFGNGTRLTVT.

CDR3 sequence reads: CASSLGLAGEREQYF. Written as DNA, the CDR3 is TGTGCCAGCAGTCTGGGACTAGCGGGAGAGAGGGAGCAGTACTTC. The genes are TRBV6-6 and TRBJ2-7; 14 positions match TRBD2. Trimming cost V 5 bases and J 7 bases; bases outside gene matches: 7. The V gene's germline CDR1 is MNHNY and CDR2 SVGAGI (reference sequence). CDR3 length equals 15 residues.

This chain uses TRBV4-2 with TRBJ2-7, with TRBD2 matching over 11 bases. Germline V gene sequence: CDR1 LGHNA, CDR2 YNFKEQ. Unmatched junction bases numbered 10, after V lost 3 bases and J lost 0 bases. The CDR3 runs 18 residues. For the CDR3, the DNA is TGTGCCAGCAGCCACCGTACCGGGACTAGCGGTACCTCCTACGAGCAGTACTTC. Translation: CASSHRTGTSGTSYEQYF.

The chain links TRBV7-2 to TRBJ1-5; maybe TRBD1 (5 bases). Germline values: CDR1 SGHTA, CDR2 FQGNSA. V lost 5 bases, J lost 4 bases, and 15 bases lay in between. CDR3 size: 15 residues. This CDR3 is CASSQGAQSNQPQHF. The CDR3 DNA is TGTGCCAGCAGCCAAGGGGCGCAGTCGAATCAGCCCCAGCATTTT.

The J gene is TRBJ1-1, the V gene TRBV5-4, with a tentative D call TRBD1 (5 bases). The V gene's germline CDR1 is SGHNT and CDR2 YYREEE (reference sequence). CDR3 length equals 17 residues. V lost 0 bases to trimming and J lost 1 base, with 16 bases between them. The CDR3 sequence is CASSLGSGIHRNTEAFF. DNA for the CDR3: TGTGCCAGCAGCTTGGGGTCAGGGATCCACCGGAACACTGAAGCTTTCTTT.

The genes are TRBV6-2 or TRBV6-3 and TRBJ1-3, with a possible D match to TRBD1 (5 bases). V lost 7 bases and J 3 bases, leaving 13 bases between the germline ends. CDR3 length equals 14 residues. Looked up from germline, CDR1 is MNHEY and CDR2 is SVGEGT. The CDR3 DNA reads as TGTGCCAGCACCCCCGACAGTCTTGGAAACACCATATATTTT. Its protein product is CASTPDSLGNTIYF.

The chain is built from TRBV5-1 and TRBJ2-1; TRBD2 matches 13 bases. J was trimmed by 7 bases and V by 3 bases; bases with no gene match: 4. CDR1 is SGHRS and CDR2 is YFSETQ in the germline V gene. This CDR3 is 15 amino acids long. In DNA form, the CDR3 reads TGCGCCAGCAGCTACGGGACTAGCGGGGCGAATGAGCAGTTCTTC. This encodes CASSYGTSGANEQFF.

With regard to this clone: The same CDR3 can be traced to other DNA sequences in this sample. This rearrangement joins TRBV6-5 to TRBJ2-3; 13 positions agree with TRBD2. The trim removed 7 bases at V and 3 bases at J, leaving 4 bases unmatched. CDR1 MNHEY and CDR2 SVGAGI come from the germline V gene. CDR3 length equals 15 residues. In DNA form, the CDR3 reads TGTGCCAGCACCCGGACTAGCGGGAGAACAGATACGCAGTATTTT. Translated, it gives CASTRTSGRTDTQYF.

Turning to this clone: The germline gene is not matched at one end of the junction; a read error may be the cause. The chain is built from TRBV3-1 (or the pseudogene TRBV3-2) and TRBJ1-3; 7 nucleotides match TRBD1. CDR1 is LGHDT, CDR2 YNNKEL, per germline (reference sequence). The CDR3 runs to 11 residues. In nucleotides, the CDR3 is TGTGCCAGCAGCGGACCGGGACAGTCGGATTTT. It yields the protein CASSGPGQSDF.